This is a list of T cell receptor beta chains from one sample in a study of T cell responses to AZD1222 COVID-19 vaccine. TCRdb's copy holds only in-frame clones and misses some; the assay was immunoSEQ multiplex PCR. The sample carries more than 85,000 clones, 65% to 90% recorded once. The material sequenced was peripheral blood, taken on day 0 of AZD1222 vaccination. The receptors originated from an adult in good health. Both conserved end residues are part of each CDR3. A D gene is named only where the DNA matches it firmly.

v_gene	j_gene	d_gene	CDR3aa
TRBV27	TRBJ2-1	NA	CASGKLHGEQFF
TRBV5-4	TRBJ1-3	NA	CASSLDGNTIYF
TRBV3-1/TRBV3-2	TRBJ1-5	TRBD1	CASASDRAGQPQHF
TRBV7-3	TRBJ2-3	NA	CASSLNPAGSTDTQYF
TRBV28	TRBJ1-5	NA	CASSTGIGNQPQHF
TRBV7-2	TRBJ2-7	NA	CASSLVGERKEQYF
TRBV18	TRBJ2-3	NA	CASSLRSLGGNTDTQYF
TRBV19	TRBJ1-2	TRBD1	CASSPLMGDLTGFDGYTF
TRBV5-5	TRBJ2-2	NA	CASSLVADTGELFF
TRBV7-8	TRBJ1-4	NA	CASSPGTRGIESTNEKLFF
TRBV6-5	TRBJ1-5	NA	CASSYSRYQPQHF
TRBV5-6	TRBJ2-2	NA	CASSLASTRLGSGELFF
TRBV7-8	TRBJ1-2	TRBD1	CASSPSRGQGGVDYGYTF
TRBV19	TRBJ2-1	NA	CASSLSGRISYNEQFF
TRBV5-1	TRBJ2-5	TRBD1	CASSSRTGRETQYF
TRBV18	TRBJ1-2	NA	CASSPPFGGGYTF
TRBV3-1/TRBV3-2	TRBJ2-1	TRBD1	CASSQHPQTGEEFF
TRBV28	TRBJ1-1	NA	CASSFPSARLNTEAFF
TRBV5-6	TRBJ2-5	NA	CASSSTGQLETQYF
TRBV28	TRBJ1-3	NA	CASSFPRGAGNTIYF
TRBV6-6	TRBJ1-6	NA	CASSRDRPYNSPLHF
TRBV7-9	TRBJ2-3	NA	CASSIGSGDGTQYF